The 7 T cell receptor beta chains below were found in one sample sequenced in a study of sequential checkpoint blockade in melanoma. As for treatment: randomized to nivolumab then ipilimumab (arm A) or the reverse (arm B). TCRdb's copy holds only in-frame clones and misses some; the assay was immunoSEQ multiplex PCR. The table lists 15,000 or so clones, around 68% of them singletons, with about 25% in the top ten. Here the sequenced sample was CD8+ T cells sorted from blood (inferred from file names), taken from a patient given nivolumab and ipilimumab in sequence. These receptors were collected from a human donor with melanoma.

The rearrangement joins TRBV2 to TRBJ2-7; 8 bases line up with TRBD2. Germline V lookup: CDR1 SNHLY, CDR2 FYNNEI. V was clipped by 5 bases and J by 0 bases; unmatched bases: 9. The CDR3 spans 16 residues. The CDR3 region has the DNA TGTGCCAGCAGTCGCTCCTCCAGCGGGAGCTCCTACGAGCAGTACTTC. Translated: CASSRSSSGSSYEQYF.

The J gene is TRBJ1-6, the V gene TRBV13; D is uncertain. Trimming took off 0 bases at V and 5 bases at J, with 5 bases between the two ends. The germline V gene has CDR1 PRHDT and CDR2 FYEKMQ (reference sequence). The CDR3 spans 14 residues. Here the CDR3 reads CASSLGGDNSPLHF. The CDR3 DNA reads TGTGCCAGCAGCTTAGGGGGCGATAATTCACCCCTCCACTTT.

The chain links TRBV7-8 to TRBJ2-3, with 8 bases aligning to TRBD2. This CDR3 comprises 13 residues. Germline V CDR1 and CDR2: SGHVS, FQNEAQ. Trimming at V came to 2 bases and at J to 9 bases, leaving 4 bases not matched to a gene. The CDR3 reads CASSLNGGETQYF. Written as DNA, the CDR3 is TGTGCCAGCAGCTTAAACGGGGGGGAAACGCAGTATTTT.

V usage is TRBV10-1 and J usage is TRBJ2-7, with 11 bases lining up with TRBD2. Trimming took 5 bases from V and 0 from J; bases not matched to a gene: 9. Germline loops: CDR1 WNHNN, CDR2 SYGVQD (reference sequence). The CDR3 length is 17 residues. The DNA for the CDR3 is TGCGCCAGCAGTACGCGACTAGCGGGGTTAAGCTCCTACGAGCAGTACGTC. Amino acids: CASSTRLAGLSSYEQYV.

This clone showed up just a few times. The CDR3 DNA is TGTGCCAGCAGTTACTCGATGGCGAACACTGAAGCTTTCTTT. Residues: CASSYSMANTEAFF. J is TRBJ1-1 and V is TRBV6-5; no clear D. Germline V gives CDR1 MNHEY, CDR2 SVGAGI. Between the trimmed V and J ends, which lost 0 bases and 1 base, there was a span of 6 bases. This CDR3 is built from 14 residues.

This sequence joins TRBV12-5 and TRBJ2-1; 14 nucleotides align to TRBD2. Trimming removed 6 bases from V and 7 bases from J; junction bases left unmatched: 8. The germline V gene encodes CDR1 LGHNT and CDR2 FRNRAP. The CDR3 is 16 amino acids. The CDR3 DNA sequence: TGTGCTAGTGGCCCACGACTAGCGGGAGGGGGGAATGAGCAGTTCTTC. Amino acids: CASGPRLAGGGNEQFF.

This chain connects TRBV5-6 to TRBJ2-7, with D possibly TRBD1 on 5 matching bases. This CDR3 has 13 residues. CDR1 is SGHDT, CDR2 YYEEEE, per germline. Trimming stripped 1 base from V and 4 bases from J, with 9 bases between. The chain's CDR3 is CASSLLKGYEQYF. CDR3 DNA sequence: TGTGCCAGCAGCTTGCTGAAGGGGTACGAGCAGTACTTC.